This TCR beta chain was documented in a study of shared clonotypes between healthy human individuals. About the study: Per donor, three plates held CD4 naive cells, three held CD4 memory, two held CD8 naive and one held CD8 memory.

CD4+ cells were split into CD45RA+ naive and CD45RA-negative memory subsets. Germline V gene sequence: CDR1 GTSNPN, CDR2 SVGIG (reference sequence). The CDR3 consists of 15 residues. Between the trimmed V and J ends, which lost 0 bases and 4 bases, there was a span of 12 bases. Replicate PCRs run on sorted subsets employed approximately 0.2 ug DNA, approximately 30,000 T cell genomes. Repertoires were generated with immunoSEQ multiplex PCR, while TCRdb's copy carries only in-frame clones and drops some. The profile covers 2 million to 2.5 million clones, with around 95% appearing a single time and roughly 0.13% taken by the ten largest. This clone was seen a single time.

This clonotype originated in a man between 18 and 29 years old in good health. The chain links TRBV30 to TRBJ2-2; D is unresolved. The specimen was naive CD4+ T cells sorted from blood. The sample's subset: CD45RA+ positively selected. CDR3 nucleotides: TGTGCCTGGAGTGTACTAAGGGCCGGCACCGGGGAGCTGTTTTTT. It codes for CAWSVLRAGTGELFF.